Listed here is a single TCR beta chain. Its antigen is not identified. The junction departs from the called germline gene at one end, perhaps through a read error. This entry comes from a study of molecular identifiers for immune sequencing clone quantification. About the study: Split five ways in replicates, RNA from around 20,000 or 99,000 naive CD8 cells had four portions sequenced.

Broader study findings: Clones above 20 RNA copies held over 97% of effector molecules, under 1% in naive cells. Spiked-in Jurkat TCR RNA corresponding to one cell was reported as detectable against more than 950,000 naive cells.

TCR libraries were built in bulk with a published protocol and specific TCR primers. In TCRdb, the PCR reads were re-called with MiXCR into one record per CDR3 protein. Counted here are 85,000 to 130,000 distinct CDR3 sequences, 36% occurring once; the ten biggest clones make up less than 5.5%. This CDR3 comprises 12 residues. Per the germline V gene, CDR1 is DFQATT and CDR2 is SNEGSKA (reference sequence). The clonotype was recovered from a human donor in good health. Some libraries in this study had Jurkat cell RNA spiked in. Sequencing was carried out using naive CD8+ T cells from blood, with Jurkat cell RNA spiked in. The sample's subset: FACS-sorted CD8+CD4-CCR7+CD45RA+ naive T cells. The rearrangement links TRBV20-1 to TRBJ1-5; D is possibly TRBD1 (6 bases). CDR3 in amino acids: CSARDRGQPQLF. The CDR3 DNA reads as TGCAGTGCTAGAGATCGGGGGCAGCCCCAGCTTTTT.